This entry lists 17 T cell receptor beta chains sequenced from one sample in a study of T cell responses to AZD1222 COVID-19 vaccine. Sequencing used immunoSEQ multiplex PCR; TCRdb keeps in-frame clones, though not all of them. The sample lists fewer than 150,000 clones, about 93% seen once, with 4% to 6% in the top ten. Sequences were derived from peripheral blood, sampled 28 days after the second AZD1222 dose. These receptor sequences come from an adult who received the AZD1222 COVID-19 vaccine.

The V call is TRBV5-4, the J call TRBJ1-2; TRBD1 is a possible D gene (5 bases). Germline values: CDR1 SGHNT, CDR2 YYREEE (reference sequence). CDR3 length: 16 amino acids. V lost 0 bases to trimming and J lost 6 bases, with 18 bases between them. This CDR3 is CASSLDSRRVGDGYTF. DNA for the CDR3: TGTGCCAGCAGCTTGGACTCTCGCAGGGTGGGGGATGGCTACACCTTC.

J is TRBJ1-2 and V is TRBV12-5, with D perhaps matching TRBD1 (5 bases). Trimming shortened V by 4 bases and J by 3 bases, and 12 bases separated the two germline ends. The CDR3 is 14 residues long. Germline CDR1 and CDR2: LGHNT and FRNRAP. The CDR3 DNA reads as TGTGCTAGTGGTTCCCCCCCGGGACACTATGGCTACACCTTC. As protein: CASGSPPGHYGYTF.

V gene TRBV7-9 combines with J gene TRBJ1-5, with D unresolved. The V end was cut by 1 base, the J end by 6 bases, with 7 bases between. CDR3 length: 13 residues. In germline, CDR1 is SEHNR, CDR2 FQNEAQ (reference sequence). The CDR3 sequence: CASSLGAGQPQHF. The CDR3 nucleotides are TGTGCCAGCAGCTTAGGTGCGGGTCAGCCCCAGCATTTT.

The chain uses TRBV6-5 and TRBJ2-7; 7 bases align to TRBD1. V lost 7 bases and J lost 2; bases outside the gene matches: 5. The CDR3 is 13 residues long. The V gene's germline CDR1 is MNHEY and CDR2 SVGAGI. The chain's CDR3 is CASKSGQAYEQYF. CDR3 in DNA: TGTGCCAGCAAAAGTGGACAGGCCTACGAGCAGTACTTC.

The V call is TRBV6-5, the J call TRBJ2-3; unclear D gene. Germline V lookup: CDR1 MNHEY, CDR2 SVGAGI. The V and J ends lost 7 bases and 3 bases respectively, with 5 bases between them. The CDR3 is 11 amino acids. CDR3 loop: CASTGTDTQYF. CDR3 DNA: TGTGCCAGCACTGGGACAGATACGCAGTATTTT.

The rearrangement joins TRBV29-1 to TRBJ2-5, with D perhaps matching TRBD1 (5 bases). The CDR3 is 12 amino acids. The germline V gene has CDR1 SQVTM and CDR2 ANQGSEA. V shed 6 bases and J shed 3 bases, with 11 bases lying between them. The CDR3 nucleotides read TGCAGCGTCCTCCTGACAGAAGAGACCCAGTACTTC. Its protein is CSVLLTEETQYF.

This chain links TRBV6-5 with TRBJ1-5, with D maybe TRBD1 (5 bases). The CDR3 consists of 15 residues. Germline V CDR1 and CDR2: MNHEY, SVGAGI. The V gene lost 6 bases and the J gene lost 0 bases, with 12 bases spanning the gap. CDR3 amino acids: CASRDGGLSNQPQHF. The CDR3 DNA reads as TGTGCCAGCAGAGATGGGGGTCTTAGCAATCAGCCCCAGCATTTT.

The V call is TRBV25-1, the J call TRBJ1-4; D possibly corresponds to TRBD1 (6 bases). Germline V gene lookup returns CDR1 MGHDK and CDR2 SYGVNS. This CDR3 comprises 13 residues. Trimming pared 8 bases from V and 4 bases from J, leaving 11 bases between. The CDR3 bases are TGTGCCAGCCAACGACAGGTTAATGAAAAACTGTTTTTT. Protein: CASQRQVNEKLFF.

CDR3 sequence reads: CASRNFRAPDTQYF. The CDR3 DNA follows: TGCGCCAGCCGGAACTTCAGGGCTCCAGATACGCAGTATTTT. This chain connects TRBV10-1 to TRBJ2-3; D perhaps matches TRBD1 (5 bases). The CDR3 is 14 residues long. V was pared by 8 bases and J by 4 bases, with 16 bases between. The germline V gene encodes CDR1 WNHNN and CDR2 SYGVQD (reference sequence).

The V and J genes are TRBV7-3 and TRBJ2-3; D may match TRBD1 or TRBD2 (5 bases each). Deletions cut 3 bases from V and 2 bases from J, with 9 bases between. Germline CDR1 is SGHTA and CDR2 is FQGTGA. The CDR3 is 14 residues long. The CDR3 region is CASSLDGTTDTQYF. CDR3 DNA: TGTGCCAGCAGCTTGGACGGGACCACAGATACGCAGTATTTT.

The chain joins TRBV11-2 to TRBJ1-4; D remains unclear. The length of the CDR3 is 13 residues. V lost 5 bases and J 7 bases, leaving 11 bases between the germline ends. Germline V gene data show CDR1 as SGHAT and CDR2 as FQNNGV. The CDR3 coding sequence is TGTGCCAGCAGCCCACGAAGGCTTGAAAAACTGTTTTTT. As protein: CASSPRRLEKLFF.

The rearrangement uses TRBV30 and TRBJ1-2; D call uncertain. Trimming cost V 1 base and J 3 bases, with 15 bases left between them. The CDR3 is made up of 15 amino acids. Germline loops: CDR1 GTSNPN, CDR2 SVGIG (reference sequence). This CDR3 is CAWSGLGSQDYGYTF. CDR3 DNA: TGTGCCTGGAGTGGTCTGGGGAGTCAAGACTATGGCTACACCTTC.

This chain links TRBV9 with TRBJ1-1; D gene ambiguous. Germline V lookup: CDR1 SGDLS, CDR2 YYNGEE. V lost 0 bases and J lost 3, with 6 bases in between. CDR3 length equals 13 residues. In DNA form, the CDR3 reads TGTGCCAGCAGCGTAGGGACCTACACTGAAGCTTTCTTT. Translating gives CASSVGTYTEAFF.

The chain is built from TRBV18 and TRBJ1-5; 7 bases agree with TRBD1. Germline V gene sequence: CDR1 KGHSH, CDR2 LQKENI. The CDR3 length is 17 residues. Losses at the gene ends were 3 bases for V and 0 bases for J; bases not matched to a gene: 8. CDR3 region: CASSPAGGAGSNQPQHF. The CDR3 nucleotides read TGTGCCAGCTCACCCGCAGGGGGGGCGGGTAGCAATCAGCCCCAGCATTTT.

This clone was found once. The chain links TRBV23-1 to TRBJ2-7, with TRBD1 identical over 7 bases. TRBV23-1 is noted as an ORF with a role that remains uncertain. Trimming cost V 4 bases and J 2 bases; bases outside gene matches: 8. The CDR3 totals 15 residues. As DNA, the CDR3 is TGCGCCAGCAGTCCCTCCGGGACAGAAGCCTACGAGCAGTACTTC. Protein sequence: CASSPSGTEAYEQYF.

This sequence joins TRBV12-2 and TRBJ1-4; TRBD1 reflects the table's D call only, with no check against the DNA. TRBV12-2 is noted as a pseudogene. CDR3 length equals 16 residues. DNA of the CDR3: TGTGCAAGTCGCCCTCGGGACAGGGGGCAACTAGAAAAACTGTTTTTT. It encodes CASRPRDRGQLEKLFF.

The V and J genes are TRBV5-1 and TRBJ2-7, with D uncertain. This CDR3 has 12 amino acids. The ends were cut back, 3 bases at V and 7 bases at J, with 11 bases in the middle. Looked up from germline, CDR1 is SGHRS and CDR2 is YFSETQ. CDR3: CASSSGSLEQYF. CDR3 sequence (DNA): TGCGCCAGCAGCTCTGGCAGCTTGGAGCAGTACTTC.